This T cell receptor (beta chain) came from a study of OX40 agonist ivuxolimab in advanced cancers. Across the study: Enrolled patients in dose escalation had cancers that were hepatocellular carcinoma, melanoma, renal cell or head and neck cancer.

This clone occurred once. Germline V lookup: CDR1 SNHLY, CDR2 FYNNEI. V dropped 5 bases and J dropped 0 bases, with 4 bases sitting between them. The CDR3 covers 12 residues. Profiled with immunoSEQ multiplex PCR; TCRdb holds only in-frame clones, not every one. The data show 90,000 or so clones, with nearly 90% seen just once and 0.3% to 0.4% held by the top ten. This sequence originates from an adult with an advanced solid tumor such as melanoma, head and neck, liver or kidney cancer. The J gene is TRBJ1-1, the V gene TRBV2, with D unresolved. The material was CD4+ or CD8+ T cells sorted from blood, obtained in a trial of the OX40 agonist ivuxolimab. The CDR3 sequence is CASSILNTEAFF. The CDR3 DNA is TGTGCCAGCAGTATTCTGAACACTGAAGCTTTCTTT.